This TCR beta chain was sequenced for a study of beta chain features in type 1 diabetes. One heparinised draw, averaging roughly 0.12 L, was taken per donor. Regarding this clone: The antigen remains undetermined.

Every isolated RNA sample was fully reverse transcribed, so sequencing captured expressed TCRB transcripts. Clones were sequenced by immunoSEQ multiplex PCR, and TCRdb holds only the in-frame ones, with some missing. The table lists around 30,000 clones, roughly 61% of them singletons, with roughly 2.4% in the top ten. CDR1 and CDR2 (germline): KGHSH, LQKENI. V trimming: 5 bases; J trimming: 4 bases; junction bases outside the gene matches: 7. This CDR3 contains 16 residues. Findings and limits, study-wide: Moderate but significant shortening of TCRB CDR3s was recorded in all four CD4+ subsets from Type 1 diabetes patients. Among type 1 diabetes patients, VDJ junctions had fewer insertions and more deletions.

Specimen: Tregs from blood. This clonotype was obtained from a woman aged 25 to 39 with type 1 diabetes. V is TRBV18 and J is TRBJ2-3; 12 bases match TRBD2. CDR3 sequence (DNA): TGTGCCAGCTCAGCGCTACTAGCGGGAGGTTCAGATACGCAGTATTTT. Protein product: CASSALLAGGSDTQYF.